The rows below give T cell receptor beta chains drawn from one sample of a study of human T cells and chemical hapten exposure. MiXCR, run by TCRdb on the RACE reads, gives a single entry per CDR3 protein. The sample includes roughly 180,000 distinct CDR3 sequences, 20% to 25% seen only once; the top ten take approximately 6.7%. Specimen: whole blood, collected in connection with sensitization to the hapten diphenylcyclopropenone (DPC). All receptors derive from a woman between 50 and 59 years old with alopecia areata. Some clones in this sample may be carry-over from other donors' samples. Each CDR3 is given with its conserved first and last residue. Fields, in order: clone size, J gene, V gene, CDR3 protein. Clone size, where shown, is once, few, many, or a class for clones that have expanded.

abundance: few; j_gene: TRBJ2-1; v_gene: TRBV5-1; CDR3aa: CASSISGGSSYNEQFF
abundance: few; j_gene: TRBJ2-6; v_gene: TRBV20-1; CDR3aa: CSARARDSSIDANVLTF
abundance: many; j_gene: TRBJ2-1; v_gene: TRBV20-1; CDR3aa: CSARAVDEQFF
abundance: many; j_gene: TRBJ1-1; v_gene: TRBV20-1; CDR3aa: CSARDRAPNTEAFF
abundance: -; j_gene: TRBJ1-4; v_gene: TRBV14; CDR3aa: CASSQGRGPVGEKLFF
abundance: -; j_gene: TRBJ1-1; v_gene: TRBV24-1; CDR3aa: CATSVGGNTEAFF
abundance: once; j_gene: TRBJ2-3; v_gene: TRBV5-1; CDR3aa: CASSPSGSTVGTDTQYF
abundance: few; j_gene: TRBJ2-5; v_gene: TRBV29-1; CDR3aa: CSVGPPGGEETQYF
abundance: few; j_gene: TRBJ2-7; v_gene: TRBV20-1; CDR3aa: CSARDWVDRAGEQYF
abundance: -; j_gene: TRBJ2-1; v_gene: TRBV5-1; CDR3aa: CASSLEGGLVNEQFF
abundance: -; j_gene: TRBJ1-2; v_gene: TRBV5-1; CDR3aa: CASSSGQGVGYGYTF
abundance: -; j_gene: TRBJ2-4; v_gene: TRBV18; CDR3aa: CASSPGVGGDGIQYF
abundance: few; j_gene: TRBJ2-4; v_gene: TRBV29-1; CDR3aa: CSVEEGGGNIQYF
abundance: many; j_gene: TRBJ1-2; v_gene: TRBV12-3/TRBV12-4; CDR3aa: CASRGRTYGYTF
abundance: -; j_gene: TRBJ2-1; v_gene: TRBV24-1; CDR3aa: CATSDLRGGSSYNEQFF
abundance: -; j_gene: TRBJ1-2; v_gene: TRBV5-1; CDR3aa: CASSSSFGTDYGYTF
abundance: -; j_gene: TRBJ2-1; v_gene: TRBV11-2; CDR3aa: CASSLDQYNEQFF